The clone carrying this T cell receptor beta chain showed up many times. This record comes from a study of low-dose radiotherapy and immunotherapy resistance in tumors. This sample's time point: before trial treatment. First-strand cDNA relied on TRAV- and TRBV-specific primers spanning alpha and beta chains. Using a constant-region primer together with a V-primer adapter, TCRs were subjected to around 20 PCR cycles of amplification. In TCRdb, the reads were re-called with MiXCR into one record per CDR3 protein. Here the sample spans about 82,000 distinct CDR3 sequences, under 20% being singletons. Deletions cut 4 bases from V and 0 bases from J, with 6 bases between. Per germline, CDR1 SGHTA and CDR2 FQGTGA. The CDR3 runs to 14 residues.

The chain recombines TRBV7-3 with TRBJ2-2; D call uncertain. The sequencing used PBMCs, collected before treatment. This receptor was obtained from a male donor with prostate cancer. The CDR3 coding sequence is TGTGCCAGCAGCTCGCAGTCGAACACCGGGGAGCTGTTTTTT. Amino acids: CASSSQSNTGELFF.